This record looks at one T cell receptor (beta chain) sequence and its context. Its matching antigen is unknown. This record comes from a study of human T cells and chemical hapten exposure. Looking at the study overall: Read at 6 days, the patch tests placed 0.01% DPC on the upper back.

Library preparation tagged each individual cDNA molecule with a unique molecular identifier. TCRdb re-called the RACE reads with MiXCR, one entry per CDR3 protein. The profile shows about 120,000 distinct CDR3 sequences, roughly 15% of them singletons. Time point noted: patch test 1, 2 weeks after DPC sensitization. As to treatment: therapeutic diphenylcyclopropenone sensitization with weekly scalp DPC. Patch tests were applied only after blood draws. General study findings and limits: TCRs whose frequency exceeded 1 in 1000 remained the same following DPC sensitization.

The CDR3 runs to 15 residues. Per germline, CDR1 KGHSH and CDR2 LQKENI. V was pared by 2 bases and J by 5 bases, with 7 bases of the junction left unmatched. This TCR was sampled from a man between 18 and 35 years old with alopecia areata. Some clones in this sample may be carry-over from other donors' samples. V and J are TRBV18 and TRBJ1-1; 8 bases are shared with TRBD1. Sequences were derived from whole blood, sampled in connection with sensitization to the hapten diphenylcyclopropenone (DPC). The CDR3 loop reads CASSPTKDRETEAFF. CDR3 sequence (DNA): TGTGCCAGCTCACCAACAAAGGACAGGGAGACTGAAGCTTTCTTT.